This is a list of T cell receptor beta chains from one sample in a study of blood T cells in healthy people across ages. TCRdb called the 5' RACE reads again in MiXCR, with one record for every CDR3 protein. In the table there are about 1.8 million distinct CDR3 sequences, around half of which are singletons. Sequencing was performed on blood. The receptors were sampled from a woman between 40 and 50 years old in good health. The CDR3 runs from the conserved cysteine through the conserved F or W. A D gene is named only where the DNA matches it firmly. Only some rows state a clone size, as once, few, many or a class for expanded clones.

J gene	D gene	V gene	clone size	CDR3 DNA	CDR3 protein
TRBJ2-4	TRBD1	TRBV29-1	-	TGCAGCCCCAGGGACAGGGCTGTTGCGAGTAAAAACATTCAGTACTTC	CSPRDRAVASKNIQYF
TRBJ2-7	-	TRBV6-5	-	TGTGCCAGCAGTTACACGACAGAGGCCCTCGAGCAGTACTTC	CASSYTTEALEQYF
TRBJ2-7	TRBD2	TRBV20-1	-	TGCTCTCCGGGACTAGCGGGCTCCTACGAGAAGTACTTC	CSPGLAGSYEKYF
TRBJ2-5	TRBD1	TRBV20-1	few	TGCAGTGCTCGCCCAGAGGGGGCAGGAACGGGGGAGACCCAGTACTTC	CSARPEGAGTGETQYF
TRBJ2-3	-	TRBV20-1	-	TGCAGTCCAAAGAGCAGGGAAACAGATACGCAGTATTTT	CSPKSRETDTQYF
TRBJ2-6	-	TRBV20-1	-	TGCAGTGCTAGAGATCTCGGGGGATCTGGGGCCAACGTCCTGACTTTC	CSARDLGGSGANVLTF
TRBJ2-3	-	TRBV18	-	TGTGCCAGCTCACCTTACGGCCCGATGATAACTAGCACAGATACGCAGTATTTT	CASSPYGPMITSTDTQYF
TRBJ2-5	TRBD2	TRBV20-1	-	TGCAGTGCTAGAGATTTTCGCGGGGGGGTCCAAGAGACCCAGTACTTC	CSARDFRGGVQETQYF
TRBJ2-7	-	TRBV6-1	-	TGTGCCAGCAGTGATATTGGCGGATCCTACGAGCAGTACTTC	CASSDIGGSYEQYF
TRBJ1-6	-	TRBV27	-	TGTGCCAGCAGGGGGACCTTTCATTCACCCCTCCACTTT	CASRGTFHSPLHF
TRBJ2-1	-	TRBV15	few	TGTGCCACCAGCAGAGGACCCCCATCCTACAATGAGCAGTTCTTC	CATSRGPPSYNEQFF